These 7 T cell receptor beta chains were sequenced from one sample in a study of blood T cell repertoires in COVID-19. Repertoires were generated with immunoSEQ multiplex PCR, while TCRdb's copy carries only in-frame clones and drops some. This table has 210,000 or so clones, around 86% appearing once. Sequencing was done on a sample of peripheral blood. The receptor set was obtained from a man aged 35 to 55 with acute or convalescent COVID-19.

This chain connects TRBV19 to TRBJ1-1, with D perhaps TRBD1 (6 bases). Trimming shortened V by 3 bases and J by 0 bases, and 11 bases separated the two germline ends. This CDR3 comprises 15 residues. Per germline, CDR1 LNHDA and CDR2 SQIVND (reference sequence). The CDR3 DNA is TGTGCCAGTAGTATTCAGGGGATATTGAACACTGAAGCTTTCTTT. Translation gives CASSIQGILNTEAFF.

CDR3 in amino acids: CASSSDHYTDTQYF. The CDR3 DNA is TGCGCCAGCAGCTCAGACCACTACACAGATACGCAGTATTTT. The rearrangement joins TRBV5-1 to TRBJ2-3; D is uncertain. The CDR3 is 14 amino acids. Germline V gene lookup returns CDR1 SGHRS and CDR2 YFSETQ. Trimming cost V 3 bases and J 2 bases, with 10 bases left between them.

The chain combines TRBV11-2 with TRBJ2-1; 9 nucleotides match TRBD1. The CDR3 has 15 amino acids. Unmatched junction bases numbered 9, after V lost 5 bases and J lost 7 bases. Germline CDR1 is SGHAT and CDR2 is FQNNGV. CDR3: CASSVRDRVWNEQFF. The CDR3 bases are TGTGCCAGCAGCGTCCGGGACAGGGTGTGGAATGAGCAGTTCTTC.

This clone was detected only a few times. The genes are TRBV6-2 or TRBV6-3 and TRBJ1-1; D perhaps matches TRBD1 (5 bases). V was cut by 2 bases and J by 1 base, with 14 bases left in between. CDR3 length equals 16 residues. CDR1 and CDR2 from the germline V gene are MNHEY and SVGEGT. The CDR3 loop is CASSYVLFTGNTEAFF. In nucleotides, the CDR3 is TGTGCCAGCAGTTACGTCTTATTCACAGGGAACACTGAAGCTTTCTTT.

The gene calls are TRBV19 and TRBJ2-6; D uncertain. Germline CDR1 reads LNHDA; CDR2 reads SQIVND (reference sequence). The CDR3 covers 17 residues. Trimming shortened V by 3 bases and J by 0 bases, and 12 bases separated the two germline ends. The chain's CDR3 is CASSIPGWSSGANVLTF. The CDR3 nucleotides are TGTGCCAGTAGTATCCCGGGTTGGAGCTCTGGGGCCAACGTCCTGACTTTC.

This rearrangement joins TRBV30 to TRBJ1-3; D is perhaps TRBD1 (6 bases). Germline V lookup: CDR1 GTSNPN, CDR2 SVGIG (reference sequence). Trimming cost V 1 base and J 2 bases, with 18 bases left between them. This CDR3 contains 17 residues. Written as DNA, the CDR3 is TGTGCCTGGAGTGAAAGCCGAACAGGGCAACCTGGAAACACCATATATTTT. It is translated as CAWSESRTGQPGNTIYF. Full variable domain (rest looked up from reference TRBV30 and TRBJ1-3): SQTIHQWPATLVQPVGSPLSLECTVEGTSNPNLYWYRQAAGRGLQLLFYSVGIGQISSEVPQNLSASRPQDRQFILSSKKLLLSDSGFYLCAWSESRTGQPGNTIYFGEGSWLTVV.

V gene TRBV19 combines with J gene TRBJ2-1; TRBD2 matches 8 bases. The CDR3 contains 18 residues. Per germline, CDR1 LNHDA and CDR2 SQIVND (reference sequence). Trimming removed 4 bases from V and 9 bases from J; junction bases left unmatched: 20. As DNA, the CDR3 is TGTGCCAGTAGTACAGCGGGGGTGTTTGGACCTAGGGGTACTGAGCAGTTCTTC. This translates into CASSTAGVFGPRGTEQFF.